This passage covers 28 T cell receptor beta chains from one sample sequenced in a study of PD-1 and CTLA-4 blockade in melanoma. The data were produced by immunoSEQ multiplex PCR, yet TCRdb's version contains in-frame clones alone and is incomplete. The data hold under 40,000 clones, with about nine tenths observed a single time. Sequences were derived from CD8+ T cells from peripheral blood, sampled from a patient given anti-PD-1 treatment. These receptors all stem from a human donor with melanoma.

The chain recombines TRBV24-1 with TRBJ1-2, with TRBD1 matching over 10 bases. Trimming at V came to 3 bases and at J to 5 bases, leaving 5 bases not matched to a gene. This CDR3 spans 15 amino acids. Per germline, CDR1 KGHDR and CDR2 SFDVKD. The CDR3 loop reads CATSDIGQGDYGYTF. The CDR3 DNA reads as TGTGCCACCAGTGATATCGGACAGGGGGATTATGGCTACACCTTC.

This clone has only a few counts. The CDR3 DNA follows: TGTGCCAGCACCAATATATCAGGGGGCTTCAATCAGCCCCAGCATTTT. The encoded protein is CASTNISGGFNQPQHF. V and J are TRBV28 and TRBJ1-5; the match to TRBD1 covers 8 bases. The trim removed 7 bases at V and 3 bases at J, leaving 11 bases unmatched. The CDR3 has 16 amino acids. CDR1 MDHEN and CDR2 SYDVKM come from the germline V gene.

This clone was detected only once. The rearrangement joins TRBV29-1 to TRBJ2-1; maybe TRBD1 (7 bases). Germline-derived CDR1 and CDR2 are SQVTM and ANQGSEA. V shed 0 bases and J shed 8 bases, with 17 bases lying between them. The CDR3 has 15 residues. The CDR3 sequence is CSVEDWGDSGYEQFF. In nucleotides, the CDR3 is TGCAGCGTTGAAGATTGGGGGGACAGCGGTTATGAGCAGTTCTTC.

This clone was detected a few times. The chain carries TRBV28 and TRBJ2-5; D perhaps matches TRBD2 (6 bases). The CDR3 length is 17 residues. The V end was cut by 7 bases, the J end by 7 bases, with 28 bases between. Germline-derived CDR1 and CDR2 are MDHEN and SYDVKM. CDR3 nucleotide sequence: TGTGCCAGCACTCTACGGGATCGGGGGAGAGACATCGGGACCCAGTACTTC. This gives the protein CASTLRDRGRDIGTQYF.

V is TRBV4-2 and J is TRBJ2-2; 10 nucleotides agree with TRBD2. The germline CDR1 and CDR2 sequences are LGHNA and YNFKEQ. The CDR3 length is 17 residues. The trim removed 0 bases at V and 7 bases at J, leaving 8 bases unmatched. The CDR3 loop is CASSQDLLAGENGELFF. DNA of the CDR3: TGTGCCAGCAGCCAAGATCTTCTAGCGGGGGAGAACGGGGAGCTGTTTTTT.

V gene TRBV27 combines with J gene TRBJ1-4, with 7 bases that match TRBD1. After removal of 7 bases from V and 3 bases from J, the junction contained 5 bases not matched to a gene. Germline loops: CDR1 MNHEY, CDR2 SMNVEV (reference sequence). The CDR3 covers 14 residues. CDR3 in DNA: TGTGCCAGCAAACAGGGGAGGCCTAATGAAAAACTGTTTTTT. Its translation is CASKQGRPNEKLFF.

V and J are TRBV7-6 and TRBJ2-1; D possibly corresponds to TRBD1 (6 bases). Germline loops: CDR1 SGHVS, CDR2 FNYEAQ. Trimming removed 5 bases at V and 1 base at J, with 21 bases between. The CDR3 spans 18 residues. The CDR3 sequence: CASSPSMAGAKSYNEQFF. The CDR3 DNA reads as TGTGCCAGCAGCCCCAGCATGGCAGGGGCAAAGTCCTACAATGAGCAGTTCTTC.

This chain connects TRBV6-5 to TRBJ1-1; tentative D call: TRBD1 (5 bases). The ends were cut back, 2 bases at V and 7 bases at J, with 14 bases in the middle. The germline CDR1 and CDR2 sequences are MNHEY and SVGAGI. The CDR3 loop spans 14 amino acids. The chain's CDR3 is CASSYGQGTGEAFF. DNA of the CDR3: TGTGCCAGCAGTTACGGGCAGGGTACCGGTGAAGCTTTCTTT.

This clone was observed once. The chain carries TRBV18 and TRBJ2-7, with TRBD1 matching over 8 bases. Germline V gene data show CDR1 as KGHSH and CDR2 as LQKENI. J gave up 7 bases and V 2 bases, and 10 bases lay outside the gene matches. This CDR3 has 15 amino acids. CDR3 sequence: CASSPSGQDPLEQYF. The CDR3, as DNA: TGTGCCAGCTCACCATCGGGACAGGACCCTTTGGAGCAGTACTTC. The full variable domain, rest sourced from reference TRBV18 and TRBJ2-7, is NAGVMQNPRHLVRRRGQEARLRCSPMKGHSHVYWYRQLPEEGLKFMVYLQKENIIDESGMPKERFSAEFPKEGPSILRIQQVVRGDSAAYFCASSPSGQDPLEQYFGPGTRLTVT.

The chain is built from TRBV6-5 and TRBJ2-7; D unresolved. CDR3 length equals 16 residues. Germline CDR1 reads MNHEY; CDR2 reads SVGAGI. The germline V and J ends were trimmed by 2 bases and 4 bases, with 18 bases remaining between them. CDR3 DNA: TGTGCCAGCAGTTACCGTTCCAAGGATTACCATTACGAGCAGTACTTC. Amino acids: CASSYRSKDYHYEQYF.

V usage is TRBV24-1 and J usage is TRBJ2-1; 9 bases are a match to TRBD2. After removal of 0 bases from V and 7 bases from J, the junction contained 6 bases not matched to a gene. The CDR3 has 16 residues. Per germline, CDR1 KGHDR and CDR2 SFDVKD. The CDR3: CATSDLSGGGANEQFF. The CDR3 coding sequence is TGTGCCACCAGTGATTTGTCCGGCGGGGGGGCGAATGAGCAGTTCTTC.

V and J are TRBV5-1 and TRBJ2-7; D unresolved. Trimming shortened V by 0 bases and J by 3 bases, and 10 bases separated the two germline ends. This CDR3 region has 14 residues. The germline V gene has CDR1 SGHRS and CDR2 YFSETQ. CDR3 DNA: TGCGCCAGCAGCTTGGCACAGTCAGGCTACGAGCAGTACTTC. It specifies CASSLAQSGYEQYF. The full variable domain, with the rest looked up from reference TRBV5-1 and TRBJ2-7, is KAGVTQTPRYLIKTRGQQVTLSCSPISGHRSVSWYQQTPGQGLQFLFEYFSETQRNKGNFPGRFSGRQFSNSRSEMNVSTLELGDSALYLCASSLAQSGYEQYFGPGTRLTVT.

The rearrangement links TRBV7-9 to TRBJ1-1; D possibly corresponds to TRBD1 (6 bases). This CDR3 spans 15 amino acids. Germline-derived CDR1 and CDR2 are SEHNR and FQNEAQ (reference sequence). V was shortened by 6 bases and J by 1 base, with 15 bases between the two germline ends. The CDR3 DNA sequence: TGTGCCAGCAGATCCGTCCGGACAGCGAACACTGAAGCTTTCTTT. This gives the protein CASRSVRTANTEAFF.

This sequence joins TRBV10-3 and TRBJ1-2; 8 nucleotides match TRBD1. This CDR3 is built from 12 residues. The V gene end was trimmed by 10 bases and the J gene end by 7 bases; junction bases not matched to a gene: 8. Germline V gene data show CDR1 as ENHRY and CDR2 as SYGVKD. CDR3 in DNA: TGTGCCAATCAGGGGGCCAGGGGTGGCTACACCTTC. Protein product: CANQGARGGYTF.

The CDR3 region has the DNA TGTGCCAGCAGTGATGACTCAGAGACCCAGTACTTC. Its protein product is CASSDDSETQYF. The chain links TRBV2 to TRBJ2-5; D remains unclear. CDR1 is SNHLY and CDR2 is FYNNEI in the germline V gene. The V end lost 3 bases, the J end lost 4 bases, and 6 bases lay between the germline ends. The CDR3 has 12 residues.

The chain links TRBV25-1 to TRBJ2-7, with TRBD1 as a possible D gene (6 bases). Trimming pared 4 bases from V and 3 bases from J, leaving 10 bases between. The CDR3 extends over 13 amino acids. Germline V gene data show CDR1 as MGHDK and CDR2 as SYGVNS. As DNA, the CDR3 is TGTGCCAGCAGTGTGGGACATTACTACGAGCAGTACTTC. Encoded protein: CASSVGHYYEQYF.

V gene TRBV4-3 combines with J gene TRBJ1-2; a weak D match, TRBD1 (5 bases). The CDR3 is 15 amino acids. CDR1 LGHNA and CDR2 YSLEER come from the germline V gene. V gave up 1 base and J gave up 2 bases, with 11 bases separating them. CDR3 sequence reads: CASSQAVWDNYGYTF. The CDR3 region has the DNA TGCGCCAGCAGCCAAGCTGTTTGGGACAACTATGGCTACACCTTC.

The chain uses TRBV10-1 and TRBJ2-1; 15 nucleotides agree with TRBD2. Per germline, CDR1 WNHNN and CDR2 SYGVQD (reference sequence). The junction had 7 bases not matched to a gene; V was cut back by 4 bases and J by 0 bases. CDR3 length: 19 amino acids. In DNA, the CDR3 is TGCGCCAGCAGTGTGGGACTAGCGGGGGGCCCGAGCTCCTACAATGAGCAGTTCTTC. Amino acids: CASSVGLAGGPSSYNEQFF.

This clone was detected only a few times. The DNA for the CDR3 is TGTGCCAGCAGCCATCCCCAGGGAGATTCCTACGAGCAGTACTTC. It yields the protein CASSHPQGDSYEQYF. This rearrangement joins TRBV14 to TRBJ2-7; the D gene could be TRBD1 or TRBD2 (5 bases each). The CDR3 contains 15 residues. Germline values: CDR1 SGHDN, CDR2 FVKESK. Trimming shortened V by 3 bases and J by 1 base, and 13 bases separated the two germline ends.

The chain uses TRBV27 and TRBJ2-7; D may be TRBD2 (6 bases). The germline V and J ends were trimmed by 9 bases and 7 bases, with 22 bases remaining between them. CDR3 size: 14 residues. Looked up from germline, CDR1 is MNHEY and CDR2 is SMNVEV (reference sequence). The CDR3 DNA reads TGTGCCAGTGCCCCCTCTATTCTCGGAGGGGAGCAGTACTTC. Encoded protein: CASAPSILGGEQYF.

In its sample, this clone was seen once. The V gene is TRBV4-3, the J gene TRBJ2-5; a weak D match, TRBD2 (6 bases). There are 15 residues in the CDR3. The germline V and J ends were trimmed by 0 bases and 0 bases, with 8 bases remaining between them. Germline CDR1 and CDR2: LGHNA and YSLEER. CDR3 bases: TGCGCCAGCAGCCAAGATCCGGGAGACCAAGAGACCCAGTACTTC. Amino acid sequence: CASSQDPGDQETQYF.

Notes on this clone: The sample has other DNA sequences that encode this CDR3 too. The CDR3 nucleotides read TGTGCCAGCAGCTTAGGAACGTACGAGCAGTACTTC. Residues: CASSLGTYEQYF. The rearrangement links TRBV7-9 to TRBJ2-7; D is unresolved. The CDR3 is made up of 12 amino acids. The V end was cut by 1 base, the J end by 4 bases, with 5 bases between. Germline CDR1 is SEHNR and CDR2 is FQNEAQ (reference sequence).

This clone was recorded once. V usage is TRBV5-6 and J usage is TRBJ2-7, with 8 bases that match TRBD2. CDR1 SGHDT and CDR2 YYEEEE come from the germline V gene. The J segment lost 3 bases and the V segment lost 1 base, leaving 15 bases of the junction unmatched. The CDR3 length is 18 residues. CDR3 in amino acids: CASSLSREGGGRIYEQYF. The CDR3 DNA reads as TGTGCCAGCAGCTTGAGTAGGGAGGGCGGGGGGCGCATCTACGAGCAGTACTTC.

The rearrangement uses TRBV29-1 and TRBJ2-1; 11 bases agree with TRBD2. The CDR3 extends over 13 amino acids. J gave up 9 bases and V 7 bases, and 8 bases lay outside the gene matches. Germline CDR1 is SQVTM and CDR2 is ANQGSEA. CDR3 in DNA: TGCAGCGCCCATAGCGGGGGGGCCAGTGAGCAGTTCTTC. Residues: CSAHSGGASEQFF.

This clone was observed once. CDR3 sequence (DNA): TGTGCCAGCCTACATGGGGGGCGAAATGAGCAGTTCTTC. Translating gives CASLHGGRNEQFF. The V and J genes are TRBV18 and TRBJ2-1; D possibly uses TRBD1 or TRBD2 (6 bases each). Germline lookup yields CDR1 KGHSH and CDR2 LQKENI. The CDR3 has 13 amino acids. The germline V and J ends were trimmed by 8 bases and 7 bases, with 15 bases remaining between them.

The J gene is TRBJ2-3, the V gene TRBV7-8, with D possibly matching TRBD2 (6 bases). The CDR3 runs 15 residues. V lost 2 bases, J lost 5 bases, and 14 bases lay in between. Germline V gene lookup returns CDR1 SGHVS and CDR2 FQNEAQ. CDR3 nucleotide sequence: TGTGCCAGCAGCTTAATTCGGGGGATGGGAGATACGCAGTATTTT. Its protein product is CASSLIRGMGDTQYF.

This rearrangement joins TRBV4-1 to TRBJ1-1, with a possible D match to TRBD1 (6 bases). The CDR3 is made up of 15 amino acids. The V end lost 0 bases, the J end lost 5 bases, and 13 bases lay between the germline ends. CDR1 and CDR2 from the germline V gene are MGHRA and YSYEKL. The CDR3 coding sequence is TGCGCCAGCAGCCAAGATATTGGGGGCGGGACTGAAGCTTTCTTT. Its protein product is CASSQDIGGGTEAFF.

The rearrangement joins TRBV2 to TRBJ1-1, with D hard to call. Between the trimmed V and J ends, which lost 1 base and 11 bases, there was a span of 14 bases. The CDR3 totals 13 residues. Germline V CDR1 and CDR2: SNHLY, FYNNEI. DNA for the CDR3: TGTGCCAGCAGTGAAGTGATCGGACGAGAGGCTTTCTTT. It yields the protein CASSEVIGREAFF.